This paragraph reports one T cell receptor (beta chain). Antigen unknown. This specimen comes from a study of cytomegalovirus exposure and HLA in healthy donors. These donors, healthy bone marrow donors, were studied. Whole-study findings and limits: Other equally common chains were less clonally expanded than HLA-associated TCR beta chains, a later analysis showed. Analyzed later, association rates of TCRs varied across HLA loci, with DRB1 most and HLA-C fewest. Versus the roughly 670-donor mean, an Asian-associated ancestry cluster reportedly showed fewer N-insertions in a later analysis.

Germline-derived CDR1 and CDR2 are SGHNT and YENEEA. Unmatched junction bases numbered 13, after V lost 1 base and J lost 9 bases. This CDR3 region has 17 residues. The study ran its PCR with 60 Vbeta and 13 Jbeta primers. Some clones are missing from TCRdb's copy, which holds only in-frame ones; the method was immunoSEQ multiplex PCR. Here the sample spans fewer than 130,000 clones, 60% to 85% being singletons. The TCR sequence derives from a woman aged 30 to 39 in good health and CMV-seronegative. The chain is built from TRBV11-3 and TRBJ2-3; 10 positions agree with TRBD2. Sequencing was done on a sample of PBMCs. The CDR3 nucleotides read TGTGCCAGCAGCTTAGCTGGCCAGCGGGAGGGCCCCGCCACGCAGTATTTT. This gives the protein CASSLAGQREGPATQYF.